The 28 T cell receptor beta chains below come from one sample, sequenced in a study of shared clonotypes between healthy human individuals. Produced via immunoSEQ multiplex PCR; TCRdb's table is partial and in-frame only. The table has about 1.5 million clones, around 97% seen once. The sequencing input was naive CD4+ T cells sorted from blood. Subset specified: CD45RA+ positively selected. The receptors derive from a man younger than 40 in good health.

The chain has TRBV27 and TRBJ2-1; D call uncertain. V was shortened by 6 bases and J by 4 bases, with 7 bases between the two germline ends. The CDR3 covers 12 residues. Germline V gene data show CDR1 as MNHEY and CDR2 as SMNVEV (reference sequence). The CDR3 bases are TGTGCCAGCAGAACAGTGTACAATGAGCAGTTCTTC. Amino acids: CASRTVYNEQFF.

This chain uses TRBV7-9 with TRBJ2-7; 8 nucleotides match TRBD1. The V gene end was trimmed by 2 bases and the J gene end by 6 bases; junction bases not matched to a gene: 6. CDR3 length: 14 residues. Germline loops: CDR1 SEHNR, CDR2 FQNEAQ (reference sequence). CDR3 sequence (DNA): TGTGCCAGCAGCTTATCTGGACAGGGAGGCGAGCAGTACTTC. This translates into CASSLSGQGGEQYF.

The chain employs TRBV19 and TRBJ1-1, with no clear D. CDR3 length equals 15 residues. Trimming took off 5 bases at V and 1 base at J, with 14 bases between the two ends. The germline CDR1 and CDR2 sequences are LNHDA and SQIVND (reference sequence). DNA for the CDR3: TGTGCCAGTAGTTCCCGCGCCCTTGGGAACACTGAAGCTTTCTTT. Translation: CASSSRALGNTEAFF. Looking up the rest from reference TRBV19 and TRBJ1-1 gives the full variable domain: DGGITQSPKYLFRKEGQNVTLSCEQNLNHDAMYWYRQDPGQGLRLIYYSQIVNDFQKGDIAEGYSVSREKKESFPLTVTSAQKNPTAFYLCASSSRALGNTEAFFGQGTRLTVV.

The chain uses TRBV6-5 and TRBJ2-1; D not certain. The CDR3 covers 14 residues. Trimming stripped 2 bases from V and 10 bases from J, with 15 bases between. Germline V gene sequence: CDR1 MNHEY, CDR2 SVGAGI. CDR3 coding DNA: TGTGCCAGCAGTTACAATCCCCTCGACGGGGAGCAGTTCTTC. Translated, it gives CASSYNPLDGEQFF.

This chain joins TRBV11-2 and TRBJ2-2; 9 nucleotides line up with TRBD1. With V trimmed by 6 bases and J by 6 bases, 5 bases remained unmatched. The CDR3 consists of 14 residues. Germline V gives CDR1 SGHAT, CDR2 FQNNGV. The CDR3 reads CASRTTGGAGELFF. The CDR3 nucleotides are TGTGCCAGCAGGACGACAGGGGGGGCCGGGGAGCTGTTTTTT.

The chain uses TRBV2 and TRBJ2-5; no clear D. Trimming removed 6 bases from V and 14 bases from J, with 13 bases in between. The germline gives CDR1 SNHLY, CDR2 FYNNEI. CDR3 length: 10 amino acids. The CDR3 sequence is CASRAGYRYF. For the CDR3, the DNA is TGTGCCAGCAGGGCAGGTTATCGCTACTTC.

As regards this clone: The sample has other DNA sequences that encode this CDR3 too. The rearrangement uses TRBV2 and TRBJ2-7; D call uncertain. This CDR3 has 11 amino acids. Per the germline V gene, CDR1 is SNHLY and CDR2 is FYNNEI. Trimming removed 6 bases at V and 2 bases at J, with 5 bases between. The CDR3 sequence: CASSAPYEQYF. For the CDR3, the DNA is TGTGCCAGCAGCGCCCCCTACGAGCAGTACTTC.

The V and J genes are TRBV19 and TRBJ2-2; D may match TRBD1 or TRBD2 (6 bases each). Between the trimmed V and J ends, which lost 4 bases and 2 bases, there was a span of 20 bases. There are 18 residues in the CDR3. The V gene's germline CDR1 is LNHDA and CDR2 SQIVND (reference sequence). The CDR3 nucleotides read TGTGCCAGTAGTACCGGAGTGGGGGGCAGGGCAAACACCGGGGAGCTGTTTTTT. It specifies CASSTGVGGRANTGELFF.

A remark on this clone: This sample includes further DNA sequences coding for the same CDR3. The CDR3 loop reads CASSVSAQETQYF. Written as DNA, the CDR3 is TGTGCCAGCAGCGTCTCAGCACAAGAGACCCAGTACTTC. The V call is TRBV9, the J call TRBJ2-5; D gene unclear. The germline V and J ends were trimmed by 2 bases and 2 bases, with 7 bases remaining between them. The length of the CDR3 is 13 residues. Germline V gene data show CDR1 as SGDLS and CDR2 as YYNGEE.

V and J are TRBV2 and TRBJ1-2, with a weak D call TRBD1 (5 bases). The CDR3 extends over 15 amino acids. Per germline, CDR1 SNHLY and CDR2 FYNNEI. Trimming shortened V by 1 base and J by 8 bases, and 17 bases separated the two germline ends. The CDR3 sequence is CASSEEGLTRRGYTF. The CDR3 region has the DNA TGTGCCAGCAGTGAAGAGGGACTCACGCGGAGGGGCTACACCTTC. The full variable domain, with the rest looked up from reference TRBV2 and TRBJ1-2, is EPEVTQTPSHQVTQMGQEVILRCVPISNHLYFYWYRQILGQKVEFLVSFYNNEISEKSEIFDDQFSVERPDGSNFTLKIRSTKLEDSAMYFCASSEEGLTRRGYTFGSGTRLTVV.

This sequence joins TRBV7-9 and TRBJ2-3; D ambiguous. Germline values: CDR1 SEHNR, CDR2 FQNEAQ (reference sequence). The CDR3 contains 16 residues. V was pared by 0 bases and J by 0 bases, with 10 bases between. Here the CDR3 DNA reads TGTGCCAGCAGCTTAGCAGTTGGCTGGAGCACAGATACGCAGTATTTT. Translated, it gives CASSLAVGWSTDTQYF.

V usage is TRBV13 and J usage is TRBJ2-1; TRBD2 aligns across 14 bases. Germline CDR1 and CDR2: PRHDT and FYEKMQ (reference sequence). With 5 bases clipped from V and 10 bases from J, the junction kept 13 bases outside the gene matches. The CDR3 sequence is 17 residues long. The DNA for the CDR3 is TGTGCCAGCAGCCCGACTAGCGGGAGGGCTTTGGCTTCGGAGCAGTTCTTC. It yields the protein CASSPTSGRALASEQFF.

This chain's CDR3 is CASSDNFGGLTGELFF. The CDR3 nucleotides read TGCGCCAGCAGTGATAATTTTGGGGGGCTCACCGGGGAGCTGTTTTTT. The genes are TRBV10-1 and TRBJ2-2; possibly TRBD1 or TRBD2 for D (6 bases each). V was shortened by 3 bases and J by 4 bases, with 15 bases between the two germline ends. Germline-derived CDR1 and CDR2 are WNHNN and SYGVQD (reference sequence). The CDR3 contains 16 residues.

The chain couples TRBV5-5 to TRBJ1-2; TRBD1 might be the D (5 bases). V was pared by 8 bases and J by 8 bases, with 16 bases between. The CDR3 is 12 amino acids. Germline assignment: CDR1 SGHKS and CDR2 YYEKEE (reference sequence). The CDR3 region is CARSLSGLGYTF. DNA of the CDR3: TGTGCCAGAAGCCTGTCGGGGCTAGGCTACACCTTC. The whole variable domain, filled in from reference TRBV5-5 and TRBJ1-2, reads DAGVTQSPTHLIKTRGQQVTLRCSPISGHKSVSWYQQVLGQGPQFIFQYYEKEERGRGNFPDRFSARQFPNYSSELNVNALLLGDSALYLCARSLSGLGYTFGSGTRLTVV.

This sequence joins TRBV2 and TRBJ1-4; maybe TRBD1 (6 bases). CDR1 and CDR2 (germline): SNHLY, FYNNEI. Trimming took 5 bases from V and 0 from J, leaving 13 bases between them. The length of the CDR3 is 16 residues. Here the CDR3 DNA reads TGTGCCAGCAGTCTTAGACAGGCTGCAACTAATGAAAAACTGTTTTTT. Translation: CASSLRQAATNEKLFF. Variable domain in full (rest from reference TRBV2 and TRBJ1-4): EPEVTQTPSHQVTQMGQEVILRCVPISNHLYFYWYRQILGQKVEFLVSFYNNEISEKSEIFDDQFSVERPDGSNFTLKIRSTKLEDSAMYFCASSLRQAATNEKLFFGSGTQLSVL.

On this clone itself: Other nucleotide sequences in the sample specify the same CDR3. V gene TRBV18 combines with J gene TRBJ2-6; no reliable D call. V was trimmed by 0 bases and J by 2 bases, leaving 5 bases between them. The CDR3 is made up of 15 amino acids. Germline CDR1 and CDR2: KGHSH and LQKENI. The CDR3 region is CASSPPRAGANVLTF. As DNA, the CDR3 is TGTGCCAGCTCACCACCCCGGGCTGGGGCCAACGTCCTGACTTTC.

This chain links TRBV2 with TRBJ2-1, with D uncertain. V lost 4 bases and J 7 bases, leaving 8 bases between the germline ends. From germline, CDR1 is SNHLY and CDR2 FYNNEI. This CDR3 spans 12 amino acids. The DNA for the CDR3 is TGTGCCAGCAGTGTTCAGAGGAATGAGCAGTTCTTC. Its translation: CASSVQRNEQFF.

The chain has TRBV5-6 and TRBJ2-1; D may be TRBD2 (5 bases). Trimming removed 4 bases at V and 4 bases at J, with 21 bases between. Germline V CDR1 and CDR2: SGHDT, YYEEEE. CDR3 length equals 17 residues. The chain's CDR3 is CASSPALGEGLYNEQFF. The CDR3 DNA reads as TGTGCCAGCAGCCCCGCGCTGGGAGAGGGCCTTTACAATGAGCAGTTCTTC.

The V and J genes are TRBV4-1 and TRBJ2-7, with D unresolved. The CDR3 runs 17 residues. V shed 0 bases and J shed 1 base, with 16 bases lying between them. CDR1 MGHRA and CDR2 YSYEKL come from the germline V gene. CDR3 region: CASSQDFGVAQSYEQYF. For the CDR3, the DNA is TGCGCCAGCAGCCAAGATTTTGGAGTGGCGCAGTCCTACGAGCAGTACTTC.

The chain uses TRBV19 and TRBJ1-1; possibly TRBD1 for D (6 bases). Between the trimmed V and J ends, which lost 10 bases and 1 base, there was a span of 19 bases. This CDR3 spans 15 amino acids. Germline values: CDR1 LNHDA, CDR2 SQIVND (reference sequence). The CDR3 spells CATRGFGQTNTEAFF. Here the CDR3 DNA reads TGTGCCACACGTGGTTTTGGACAGACGAACACTGAAGCTTTCTTT.

The chain has TRBV15 and TRBJ1-1; 8 positions agree with TRBD1. The trim removed 4 bases at V and 1 base at J, leaving 11 bases unmatched. Looked up from germline, CDR1 is LNHNV and CDR2 is YYDKDF (reference sequence). CDR3 length equals 17 residues. CDR3 loop: CATSKGQGIGRNTEAFF. The CDR3 DNA is TGTGCCACCAGCAAAGGACAGGGTATAGGTAGGAACACTGAAGCTTTCTTT.

This clone appeared a single time. The V call is TRBV19, the J call TRBJ1-1; D is unresolved. CDR1 and CDR2 (germline): LNHDA, SQIVND (reference sequence). Deletions cut 5 bases from V and 0 bases from J, with 13 bases between. There are 15 residues in the CDR3. The CDR3 loop reads CASSAPNLMNTEAFF. CDR3 DNA: TGTGCCAGTAGTGCCCCCAATTTAATGAACACTGAAGCTTTCTTT.

This chain uses TRBV5-1 with TRBJ2-1, with TRBD2 matching 7 bases. CDR3 length: 14 residues. The germline V gene encodes CDR1 SGHRS and CDR2 YFSETQ. Trimming at V came to 4 bases and at J to 3 bases, leaving 4 bases not matched to a gene. CDR3 nucleotide sequence: TGCGCCAGCAGCGGGACTACCCTCTACAATGAGCAGTTCTTC. Its translation: CASSGTTLYNEQFF.

The genes are TRBV7-9 and TRBJ1-4; D gene ambiguous. This CDR3 comprises 15 residues. V lost 4 bases and J 0 bases, leaving 9 bases between the germline ends. Per the germline V gene, CDR1 is SEHNR and CDR2 is FQNEAQ (reference sequence). The CDR3 region has the DNA TGTGCCAGCAGCTACAGTGGTGCAACTAATGAAAAACTGTTTTTT. Protein sequence: CASSYSGATNEKLFF.

V is TRBV10-2 and J is TRBJ2-5; D perhaps matches TRBD1 (5 bases). V was clipped by 5 bases and J by 5 bases, with 15 bases between them. Germline CDR1 WSHSY, CDR2 SAAADI. The length of the CDR3 is 14 residues. This CDR3 reads CASSRVGLGETQYF. The CDR3 region has the DNA TGCGCCAGCAGTAGGGTGGGGCTAGGGGAGACCCAGTACTTC.

This CDR3 is CAINTGTDYGYTF. In DNA, the CDR3 is TGTGCCATCAACACCGGGACGGACTATGGCTACACCTTC. This chain joins TRBV10-3 and TRBJ1-2; a weak D match, TRBD1 (5 bases). The CDR3 covers 13 residues. The germline gives CDR1 ENHRY, CDR2 SYGVKD. V was shortened by 7 bases and J by 3 bases, with 12 bases between the two germline ends.

The rearrangement joins TRBV5-4 to TRBJ2-7, with 9 bases identical to TRBD2. Germline CDR1 SGHNT, CDR2 YYREEE (reference sequence). The CDR3 contains 15 residues. V gave up 3 bases and J gave up 3 bases; unmatched junction bases: 7. As DNA, the CDR3 is TGTGCCAGCAGCTCCTCAGCGGGAGGCTACTACGAGCAGTACTTC. Residues: CASSSSAGGYYEQYF.

A single count supports this clone. V usage is TRBV6-5 and J usage is TRBJ1-4; the match to TRBD1 covers 7 bases. After removal of 0 bases from V and 7 bases from J, the junction contained 2 bases not matched to a gene. The length of the CDR3 is 14 residues. Germline lookup yields CDR1 MNHEY and CDR2 SVGAGI. The DNA of the CDR3 is TGTGCCAGCAGTTACTCGGGACAGCTTGAAAAACTGTTTTTT. Its protein product is CASSYSGQLEKLFF.